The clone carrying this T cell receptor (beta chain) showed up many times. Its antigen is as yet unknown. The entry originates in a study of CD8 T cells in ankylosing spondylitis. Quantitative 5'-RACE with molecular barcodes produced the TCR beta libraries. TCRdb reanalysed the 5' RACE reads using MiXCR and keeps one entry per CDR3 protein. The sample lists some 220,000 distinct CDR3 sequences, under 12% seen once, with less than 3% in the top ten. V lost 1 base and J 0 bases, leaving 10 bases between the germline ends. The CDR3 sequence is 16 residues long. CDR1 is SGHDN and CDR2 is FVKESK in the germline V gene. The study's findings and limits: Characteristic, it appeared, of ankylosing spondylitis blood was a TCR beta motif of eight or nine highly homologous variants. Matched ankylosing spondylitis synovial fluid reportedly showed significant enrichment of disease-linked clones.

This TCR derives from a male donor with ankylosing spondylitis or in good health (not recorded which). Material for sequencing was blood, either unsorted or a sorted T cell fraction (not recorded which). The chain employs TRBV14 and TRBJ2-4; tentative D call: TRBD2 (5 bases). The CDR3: CASSQGAALAKNIQYF. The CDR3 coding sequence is TGTGCCAGCAGCCAAGGAGCGGCTCTAGCCAAAAACATTCAGTACTTC.